These 25 T cell receptor beta chains originate from one sample sequenced in a study of shared clonotypes between healthy human individuals. Here immunoSEQ multiplex PCR was the method, and the copy in TCRdb shows in-frame clones only, minus some. The sample records 730,000 or so clones, more than 70% being singletons. Specimen: memory CD4+ T cells sorted from blood. As to subset: CD45RA-negative fraction. These receptors all come from a woman between 25 and 40 years old in good health.

The chain recombines TRBV10-2 with TRBJ1-1, with a possible D match to TRBD1 (5 bases). Per germline, CDR1 WSHSY and CDR2 SAAADI. This CDR3 is 17 amino acids long. V lost 3 bases, J lost 1 base, and 18 bases lay in between. The CDR3 spells CASSDRSRGTENTEAFF. CDR3 DNA: TGCGCCAGCAGTGATCGGTCGAGAGGGACGGAGAACACTGAAGCTTTCTTT.

This chain connects TRBV7-6 to TRBJ2-5; D is unclear. This CDR3 region has 12 residues. V lost 0 bases to trimming and J lost 4 bases, with 3 bases between them. CDR1 is SGHVS, CDR2 FNYEAQ, per germline. This CDR3 reads CASSLATETQYF. The CDR3 nucleotides are TGTGCCAGCAGCTTAGCAACAGAGACCCAGTACTTC.

This clone has at least ten counts. V and J are TRBV28 and TRBJ2-7; D gene uncertain. Trimming cost V 6 bases and J 3 bases, with 9 bases left between them. Germline CDR1 and CDR2: MDHEN and SYDVKM. CDR3 length: 12 residues. The CDR3 loop reads CASSSSHYEQYF. The CDR3 region has the DNA TGTGCCAGCAGCTCTTCCCACTACGAGCAGTACTTC.

This rearrangement joins TRBV28 to TRBJ2-7, with 10 bases that match TRBD1. The CDR3 loop spans 15 amino acids. Trimming at V came to 5 bases and at J to 1 base, leaving 5 bases not matched to a gene. Germline V gene lookup returns CDR1 MDHEN and CDR2 SYDVKM. The CDR3 loop reads CASSQGTGASYEQYF. The CDR3 coding sequence is TGTGCCAGCAGTCAAGGGACAGGGGCTTCCTACGAGCAGTACTTC.

The chain has TRBV7-3 and TRBJ1-1; TRBD1 agrees at 9 bases. The germline V gene has CDR1 SGHTA and CDR2 FQGTGA. The junction had 5 bases not matched to a gene; V was cut back by 6 bases and J by 3 bases. CDR3 length equals 14 residues. CDR3 nucleotides: TGTGCCAGCAGTCGCGACAGGGGGGACACTGAAGCTTTCTTT. As protein: CASSRDRGDTEAFF.

This clone was detected only a few times. The genes are TRBV5-4 and TRBJ2-5; a weak D match, TRBD1 (6 bases). This CDR3 has 15 amino acids. V lost 2 bases, J lost 4 bases, and 15 bases lay in between. The germline CDR1 and CDR2 sequences are SGHNT and YYREEE (reference sequence). The CDR3 is CASSLGSGGGETQYF. CDR3 DNA: TGTGCCAGCAGCTTAGGGTCTGGGGGCGGAGAGACCCAGTACTTC.

This clone was found many times. The CDR3 here is CASSLETHETQYF. The CDR3 nucleotides are TGTGCCAGCAGTTTAGAGACCCACGAGACCCAGTACTTC. The chain joins TRBV28 to TRBJ2-5; D uncertain. The germline CDR1 and CDR2 sequences are MDHEN and SYDVKM. The CDR3 extends over 13 amino acids. The V end was cut by 2 bases, the J end by 5 bases, with 9 bases between.

The genes are TRBV25-1 and TRBJ2-7, with 9 bases aligning to TRBD1. In germline, CDR1 is MGHDK, CDR2 SYGVNS. CDR3 length equals 14 residues. The junction had 3 bases not matched to a gene; V was cut back by 1 base and J by 5 bases. CDR3 nucleotides: TGTGCCAGCAGTGAATGGGACAGGGTTCACGAGCAGTACTTC. Its protein is CASSEWDRVHEQYF.

The rearrangement uses TRBV2 and TRBJ1-2; D not certain. Per the germline V gene, CDR1 is SNHLY and CDR2 is FYNNEI. With 1 base removed from V and 4 bases from J, the gap between germline ends came to 13 bases. This CDR3 is built from 15 residues. This chain's CDR3 is CASSEGGGRAYGYTF. CDR3 DNA sequence: TGTGCCAGCAGTGAAGGCGGAGGGAGGGCCTATGGCTACACCTTC.

This chain connects TRBV5-1 to TRBJ2-1; D ambiguous. Germline lookup yields CDR1 SGHRS and CDR2 YFSETQ. Trimming took 9 bases from V and 6 from J, leaving 19 bases between them. The length of the CDR3 is 14 residues. CDR3: CATKWNEVGNEQFF. CDR3 nucleotides: TGCGCCACCAAGTGGAACGAGGTGGGCAATGAGCAGTTCTTC.

The chain employs TRBV5-4 and TRBJ1-4; 7 nucleotides agree with TRBD1. With 1 base clipped from V and 8 bases from J, the junction kept 8 bases outside the gene matches. The CDR3 runs to 15 residues. The germline gives CDR1 SGHNT, CDR2 YYREEE (reference sequence). CDR3 residues: CASSLTGALKEKLFF. CDR3 nucleotide sequence: TGTGCCAGCAGCTTGACAGGGGCGTTGAAGGAAAAACTGTTTTTT.

The chain is built from TRBV5-4 and TRBJ2-5; 7 bases are a match to TRBD1. Per germline, CDR1 SGHNT and CDR2 YYREEE (reference sequence). With 4 bases clipped from V and 3 bases from J, the junction kept 18 bases outside the gene matches. The CDR3 is 18 residues long. Written as DNA, the CDR3 is TGTGCCAGCAGCATGGGGTCCCAGGGGCGAGGGGGCGAAGAGACCCAGTACTTC. Translated, it gives CASSMGSQGRGGEETQYF.

The rearrangement uses TRBV6-9 and TRBJ2-6, with D unresolved. V was trimmed by 5 bases and J by 5 bases, leaving 19 bases between them. Germline assignment: CDR1 MNHGY and CDR2 SVAAGI. The length of the CDR3 is 17 residues. The CDR3 sequence is CASSGCLRQSRANVLTF. For the CDR3, the DNA is TGTGCCAGCAGTGGGTGTTTACGACAAAGTCGGGCCAACGTCCTGACTTTC.

The J gene is TRBJ2-2, the V gene TRBV4-2; no firm D call. This CDR3 contains 17 residues. Germline V lookup: CDR1 LGHNA, CDR2 YNFKEQ. V was trimmed by 2 bases and J by 0 bases, leaving 13 bases between them. The CDR3 protein is CASSQFQKLANTGELFF. For the CDR3, the DNA is TGTGCCAGCAGCCAATTCCAAAAGCTCGCGAACACCGGGGAGCTGTTTTTT.

V and J are TRBV29-1 and TRBJ1-5, with TRBD1 matching 7 bases. Germline V gene lookup returns CDR1 SQVTM and CDR2 ANQGSEA. J lost 6 bases, V lost 7 bases, and 3 bases had no gene match. This CDR3 has 11 residues. CDR3 sequence reads: CSGGDSQPQHF. The CDR3 DNA sequence: TGCAGCGGGGGGGACAGTCAGCCCCAGCATTTT.

J is TRBJ2-5 and V is TRBV2; 10 nucleotides match TRBD2. V lost 8 bases, J lost 5 bases, and 5 bases stayed unmatched. The CDR3 sequence is 13 residues long. Per germline, CDR1 SNHLY and CDR2 FYNNEI. CDR3 DNA sequence: TGTGCCAGCCGACTAGCGGGTCTGGAGACCCAGTACTTC. Protein: CASRLAGLETQYF.

V is TRBV18 and J is TRBJ2-6, with D tentatively TRBD1 (6 bases). The V end lost 3 bases, the J end lost 0 bases, and 9 bases lay between the germline ends. CDR1 is KGHSH and CDR2 is LQKENI in the germline V gene. The CDR3 spans 16 residues. CDR3 sequence (DNA): TGTGCCAGCTCACCCTTGGACAGCTCTGGGGCCAACGTCCTGACTTTC. Translated: CASSPLDSSGANVLTF.

The rearrangement joins TRBV27 to TRBJ2-7, with TRBD2 matching over 7 bases. Trimming took 6 bases from V and 5 from J; bases not matched to a gene: 16. From germline, CDR1 is MNHEY and CDR2 SMNVEV (reference sequence). The CDR3 is made up of 16 amino acids. CDR3 loop: CASRRGGRSSLNEQYF. Written as DNA, the CDR3 is TGTGCCAGCAGGCGCGGGGGAAGATCCTCTTTAAACGAGCAGTACTTC.

The rearrangement uses TRBV28 and TRBJ1-1; D perhaps matches TRBD1 (5 bases). CDR1 and CDR2 from the germline V gene are MDHEN and SYDVKM. The CDR3 is made up of 14 amino acids. V gave up 2 bases and J gave up 4 bases, with 11 bases separating them. CDR3 residues: CASSLRQSSTEAFF. For the CDR3, the DNA is TGTGCCAGCAGTTTAAGACAGTCTTCCACTGAAGCTTTCTTT.

This chain uses TRBV25-1 with TRBJ2-7; TRBD2 might be the D (5 bases). The CDR3 is made up of 14 amino acids. CDR1 is MGHDK and CDR2 is SYGVNS in the germline V gene. V was trimmed by 1 base and J by 2 bases, leaving 9 bases between them. The CDR3 nucleotides are TGTGCCAGCAGTGAATCGGGGTTTCCCTACGAGCAGTACTTC. Protein: CASSESGFPYEQYF.

This clone has at least ten counts. The rearrangement links TRBV28 to TRBJ2-7; TRBD1 agrees at 10 bases. Germline V lookup: CDR1 MDHEN, CDR2 SYDVKM. This CDR3 comprises 16 residues. The V gene end was trimmed by 4 bases and the J gene end by 2 bases; junction bases not matched to a gene: 8. CDR3 residues: CASSYVFGTGAYEQYF. In nucleotides, the CDR3 is TGTGCCAGCAGTTACGTCTTCGGGACAGGGGCCTACGAGCAGTACTTC.

V usage is TRBV19 and J usage is TRBJ2-1; 7 bases are a match to TRBD1. CDR3 length: 15 residues. Germline V CDR1 and CDR2: LNHDA, SQIVND (reference sequence). J gave up 2 bases and V 7 bases, and 8 bases lay outside the gene matches. In nucleotides, the CDR3 is TGTGCCAGTACCCAAACTGGACAGGCCTACAATGAGCAGTTCTTC. Translation: CASTQTGQAYNEQFF.

The J gene is TRBJ2-1, the V gene TRBV29-1; the match to TRBD2 covers 11 bases. The CDR3 extends over 15 amino acids. Germline assignment: CDR1 SQVTM and CDR2 ANQGSEA. The J segment lost 3 bases and the V segment lost 7 bases, leaving 8 bases of the junction unmatched. CDR3 sequence: CSGSGRAASYNEQFF. The CDR3 nucleotides are TGCAGCGGTAGCGGGAGGGCGGCAAGCTACAATGAGCAGTTCTTC.

The chain links TRBV6-6 to TRBJ2-4; a weak D match, TRBD1 (6 bases). Germline V gene sequence: CDR1 MNHNY, CDR2 SVGAGI (reference sequence). Trimming left V 1 base short and J 1 base short, with 11 bases between. This CDR3 spans 16 amino acids. CDR3 amino acids: CASSYFQGLAKNIQYF. The CDR3 DNA reads as TGTGCCAGCAGTTACTTCCAGGGGTTGGCCAAAAACATTCAGTACTTC.

The rearrangement uses TRBV7-6 and TRBJ1-3; TRBD1 is a possible D gene (5 bases). Looked up from germline, CDR1 is SGHVS and CDR2 is FNYEAQ. Trimming pared 5 bases from V and 0 bases from J, leaving 17 bases between. This CDR3 is built from 17 residues. The CDR3 protein is CASSPMGDRTSGNTIYF. The DNA of the CDR3 is TGTGCCAGCAGCCCTATGGGCGACAGAACCTCTGGAAACACCATATATTTT.